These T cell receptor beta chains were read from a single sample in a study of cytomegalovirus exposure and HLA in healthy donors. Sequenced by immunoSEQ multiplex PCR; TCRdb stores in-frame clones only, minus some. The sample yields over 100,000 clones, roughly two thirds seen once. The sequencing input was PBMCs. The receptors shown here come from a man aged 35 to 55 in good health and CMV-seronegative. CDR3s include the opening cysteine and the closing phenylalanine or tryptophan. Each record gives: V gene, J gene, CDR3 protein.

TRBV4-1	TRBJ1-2	CASSQVSGQYGYTF
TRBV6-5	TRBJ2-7	CASSYSRPGMTYEQYF
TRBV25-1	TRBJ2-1	CASSARDSLKSSYNEQFF
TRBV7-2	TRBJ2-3	CASSPLGVQTSGGTDTQYF
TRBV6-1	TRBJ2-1	CASRSSGGAIDEQFF
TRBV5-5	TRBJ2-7	CASSLFSVAEQYF
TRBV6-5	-	CASSYEGYEQYF
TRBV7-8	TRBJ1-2	CASSQSTGYDGYTF
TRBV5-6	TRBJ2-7	CASSPLAGSSYEQYF
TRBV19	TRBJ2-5	CASSTRGRGETQYF
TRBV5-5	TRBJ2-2	CASSSTGYGELFF
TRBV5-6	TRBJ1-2	CASSRSRGGNYGYTF
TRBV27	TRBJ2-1	CASSPLAGGLYEQFF
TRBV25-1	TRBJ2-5	CASSEKGDRETQYF
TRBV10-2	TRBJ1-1	CASRDQGLTEAFF
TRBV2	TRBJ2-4	CASSNTGVAKNIQYF
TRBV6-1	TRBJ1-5	CASSNRRRGQPQHF
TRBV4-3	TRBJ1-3	CASSQDAQRDTIYF
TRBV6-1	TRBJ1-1	CAARDTSCEAFF
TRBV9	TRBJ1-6	CASSVERYNSPLHF
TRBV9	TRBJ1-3	CASSQSTGPGNTIYF
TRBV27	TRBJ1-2	CASNLYAEWADRGPGYTF
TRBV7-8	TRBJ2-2	CASSLTIDRNTGELFF